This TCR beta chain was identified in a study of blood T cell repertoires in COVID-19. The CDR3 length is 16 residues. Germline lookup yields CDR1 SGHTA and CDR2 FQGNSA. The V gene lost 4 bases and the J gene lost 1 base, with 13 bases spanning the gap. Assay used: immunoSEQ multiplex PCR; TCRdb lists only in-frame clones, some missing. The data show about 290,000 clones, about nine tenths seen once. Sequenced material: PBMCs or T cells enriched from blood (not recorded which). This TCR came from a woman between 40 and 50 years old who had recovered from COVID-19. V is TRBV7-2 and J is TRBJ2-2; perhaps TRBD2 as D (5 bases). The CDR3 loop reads CASSYRAVLNTGELFF. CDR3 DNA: TGTGCCAGCAGCTATCGAGCGGTCCTGAACACCGGGGAGCTGTTTTTT.